The sequence of this T cell receptor beta chain was determined in a study of sequential checkpoint blockade in melanoma. In the study overall: After both sequences, patients received maintenance nivolumab.

Sequencing was performed with immunoSEQ multiplex PCR; in TCRdb, only in-frame clones are kept and a portion is missing. Of some 17,000 clones listed, roughly 73% are singletons. The sample's treatment: randomized to nivolumab then ipilimumab (arm A) or the reverse (arm B). DNA-damaging chemotherapy had not been given to any patient beforehand. The CDR3 consists of 15 residues. Germline trimming cut 3 bases from V and 4 bases from J; bases unmatched to any gene: 8. Looked up from germline, CDR1 is LGHNA and CDR2 is YNFKEQ. J is TRBJ1-2 and V is TRBV4-2; 7 bases are a match to TRBD1. The starting material was CD8+ T cells sorted from blood (inferred from file names), obtained from a patient given nivolumab and ipilimumab in sequence. This receptor was taken from a human donor with melanoma. The CDR3 here is CASSQEDQGGYGYTF. CDR3 in DNA: TGTGCCAGCAGCCAGGAAGATCAGGGGGGCTATGGCTACACCTTC.